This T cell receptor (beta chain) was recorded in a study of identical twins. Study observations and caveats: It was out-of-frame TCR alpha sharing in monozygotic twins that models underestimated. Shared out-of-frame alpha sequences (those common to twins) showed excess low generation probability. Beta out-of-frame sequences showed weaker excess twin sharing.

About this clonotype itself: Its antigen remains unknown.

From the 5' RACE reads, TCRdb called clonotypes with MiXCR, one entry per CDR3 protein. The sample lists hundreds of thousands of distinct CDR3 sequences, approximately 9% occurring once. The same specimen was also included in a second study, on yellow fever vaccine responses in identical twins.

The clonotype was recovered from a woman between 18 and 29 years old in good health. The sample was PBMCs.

Here the CDR3 DNA reads TGCGCCAGCAGCCCCGCAAGAGCAGATACGCAGTATTTT. It specifies CASSPARADTQYF. The chain carries TRBV4-3 and TRBJ2-3; D ambiguous. The CDR3 length is 13 residues. V was clipped by 4 bases and J by 4 bases, with 9 bases between them. Germline CDR1 reads LGHNA; CDR2 reads YSLEER.